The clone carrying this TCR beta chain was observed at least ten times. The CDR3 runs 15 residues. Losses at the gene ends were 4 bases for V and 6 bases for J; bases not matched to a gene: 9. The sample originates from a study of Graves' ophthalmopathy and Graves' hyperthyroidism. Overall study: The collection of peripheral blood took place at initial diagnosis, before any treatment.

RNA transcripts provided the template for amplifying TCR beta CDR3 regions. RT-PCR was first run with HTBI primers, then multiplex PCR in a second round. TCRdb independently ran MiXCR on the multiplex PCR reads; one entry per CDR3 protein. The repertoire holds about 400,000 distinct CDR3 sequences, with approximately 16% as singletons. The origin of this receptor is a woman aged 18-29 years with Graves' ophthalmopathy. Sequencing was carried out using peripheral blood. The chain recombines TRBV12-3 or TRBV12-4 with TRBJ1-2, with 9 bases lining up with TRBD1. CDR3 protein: CASSYGTGMGDGYTF. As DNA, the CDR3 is TGTGCCAGCAGTTACGGGACAGGGATGGGCGATGGCTACACCTTC.